This T cell receptor beta chain was identified in a study of T cells in Graves' hyperthyroidism and ophthalmopathy. Notes on the study in general: Most thyroid-expanded clonotypes above 0.001 were also found in blood.

It was uncontrolled infection, other autoimmune disease, pregnancy or lactation that excluded patients. The V segment lost 6 bases and the J segment 1 base; nucleotides outside the gene matches: 8. Germline values: CDR1 WSHSY, CDR2 SAAADI. This CDR3 has 16 amino acids. TCR beta CDR3 regions were amplified from RNA. With the HTBI primer set, the TCR CDR3 went through a first round of RT-PCR. Using its own MiXCR run on the multiplex PCR reads, TCRdb lists one record per CDR3 protein. Here the sample spans about 25,000 distinct CDR3 sequences, 45% to 55% being singletons. Points on this clonotype: The target antigen is unknown.

The TCR sequence derives from a woman between 35 and 50 years old with Graves' hyperthyroidism that later progressed to Graves' ophthalmopathy. The V and J genes are TRBV10-2 and TRBJ2-7, with 11 bases aligning to TRBD2. The sequencing input was blood. The CDR3 sequence: CASREPLAGGSYEQYF. CDR3 coding DNA: TGCGCCAGCAGAGAACCTCTAGCGGGAGGATCCTACGAGCAGTACTTC.